These 17 T cell receptor beta chains originate from one sample sequenced in a study of T cells after yellow fever vaccination. A single record per CDR3 protein comes from TCRdb applying MiXCR to the 5' RACE reads. The sample carries approximately 600,000 distinct CDR3 sequences, about 12% recorded once. Source: PBMCs, taken on the day of the yellow fever booster vaccination. The receptors were gathered from a man aged 25-40 years who received the YFV17D yellow fever vaccine.

V gene TRBV6-1 combines with J gene TRBJ2-2; D is perhaps TRBD1 or TRBD2 (5 bases each). V lost 6 bases to trimming and J lost 1 base, with 12 bases between them. This CDR3 contains 15 residues. CDR1 and CDR2 from the germline V gene are MNHNS and SASEGT. CDR3 coding DNA: TGTGCCAGCAGGCCCCCGGGGCGGAACACCGGGGAGCTGTTTTTT. It is translated as CASRPPGRNTGELFF.

The chain carries TRBV6-5 and TRBJ2-7, with D uncertain. CDR1 is MNHEY and CDR2 is SVGAGI in the germline V gene. The length of the CDR3 is 14 residues. V lost 4 bases and J lost 3, with 13 bases in between. The CDR3 is CASSSVGRGYEQYF. In DNA form, the CDR3 reads TGTGCCAGCAGTTCCGTCGGACGCGGCTACGAGCAGTACTTC.

In this sample, this clonotype turned up many times. The chain combines TRBV4-3 with TRBJ2-1, with D perhaps given as TRBD1 or TRBD2 (5 bases each). The germline CDR1 and CDR2 sequences are LGHNA and YSLEER. The CDR3 loop spans 16 amino acids. Deletions cut 4 bases from V and 0 bases from J, with 13 bases between. This CDR3 is CASSPRVGGSYNEQFF. CDR3 nucleotide sequence: TGCGCCAGCAGCCCCCGGGTTGGGGGCTCCTACAATGAGCAGTTCTTC.

The chain carries TRBV2 and TRBJ2-1; 9 bases align to TRBD2. CDR3 length: 17 amino acids. Germline loops: CDR1 SNHLY, CDR2 FYNNEI. The V and J ends lost 5 bases and 0 bases, in that order; junction bases with no gene match: 8. This CDR3 reads CASSYPGLATSYNEQFF. CDR3 sequence (DNA): TGTGCCAGCAGTTATCCGGGACTAGCCACCTCCTACAATGAGCAGTTCTTC.

The rearrangement uses TRBV20-1 and TRBJ2-7; 11 nucleotides align to TRBD1. This CDR3 is 16 amino acids long. Germline V gives CDR1 DFQATT, CDR2 SNEGSKA (reference sequence). V trimming: 2 bases; J trimming: 5 bases; junction bases outside the gene matches: 11. CDR3 DNA: TGCAGTGCTAGAAAACCCCGGGACAGGGGGTGGGACGAGCAGTACTTC. Translation gives CSARKPRDRGWDEQYF.

The chain employs TRBV13 and TRBJ2-5; tentatively, D is TRBD1 or TRBD2 (5 bases each). Per the germline V gene, CDR1 is PRHDT and CDR2 is FYEKMQ (reference sequence). The ends were cut back, 3 bases at V and 3 bases at J, with 14 bases in the middle. This CDR3 is built from 15 residues. The CDR3 sequence is CASSLRGGGEETQYF. The CDR3 DNA sequence: TGTGCCAGCAGCTTGAGGGGCGGCGGCGAAGAGACCCAGTACTTC.

This clonotype was detected only a few times. The rearrangement links TRBV5-4 to TRBJ2-1, with D perhaps matching TRBD2 (5 bases). There are 15 residues in the CDR3. Germline V gene sequence: CDR1 SGHNT, CDR2 YYREEE (reference sequence). Trimming removed 5 bases at V and 1 base at J, with 13 bases between. The CDR3 loop reads CASSGWGVSYNEQFF. The CDR3 DNA reads as TGTGCCAGCAGTGGCTGGGGAGTTTCCTACAATGAGCAGTTCTTC.

The V call is TRBV12-3 or TRBV12-4, the J call TRBJ2-7, with D hard to call. V dropped 4 bases and J dropped 5 bases, with 18 bases sitting between them. The CDR3 is 15 amino acids. The CDR3 DNA reads TGTGCCAGCAGTTCCCCCTCAAGGTTAAAGGACGAGCAGTACTTC. As protein: CASSSPSRLKDEQYF.

This clonotype showed up many times. The CDR3 bases are TGCGCCAGCAGTAACCCTTCGAACACCGGGGAGCTGTTTTTT. Translating gives CASSNPSNTGELFF. This sequence joins TRBV5-1 and TRBJ2-2; D is unresolved. Trimming removed 5 bases at V and 0 bases at J, with 8 bases between. CDR1 and CDR2 (germline): SGHRS, YFSETQ. The CDR3 is 14 amino acids. The complete variable domain, with remaining parts taken from reference TRBV5-1 and TRBJ2-2, reads KAGVTQTPRYLIKTRGQQVTLSCSPISGHRSVSWYQQTPGQGLQFLFEYFSETQRNKGNFPGRFSGRQFSNSRSEMNVSTLELGDSALYLCASSNPSNTGELFFGEGSRLTVL.

The chain couples TRBV19 to TRBJ2-7, with 10 bases identical to TRBD1. The V gene's germline CDR1 is LNHDA and CDR2 SQIVND (reference sequence). J was trimmed by 7 bases and V by 4 bases; bases with no gene match: 13. The length of the CDR3 is 16 residues. CDR3 region: CASSRTPGQGILEQYF. CDR3 nucleotides: TGTGCCAGTAGTAGAACTCCGGGACAGGGGATTCTAGAGCAGTACTTC.

This clonotype has just a few counts. This sequence joins TRBV5-1 and TRBJ1-1; 8 bases map to TRBD1. V gave up 5 bases and J gave up 1 base; unmatched junction bases: 10. The V gene's germline CDR1 is SGHRS and CDR2 YFSETQ. This CDR3 has 16 residues. This chain's CDR3 is CASSPIQGARNTEAFF. DNA of the CDR3: TGCGCCAGCAGTCCTATCCAGGGGGCGCGGAACACTGAAGCTTTCTTT.

There are a few counts of this clonotype. V and J are TRBV5-6 and TRBJ2-1; 7 bases align to TRBD2. V shed 2 bases, J shed 9 bases, and the junction held 14 bases outside the gene matches. The CDR3 extends over 16 amino acids. Germline V gene data show CDR1 as SGHDT and CDR2 as YYEEEE. CDR3 amino acids: CASSFNWGRANGEQFF. The CDR3, as DNA: TGTGCCAGCAGCTTCAATTGGGGGAGGGCCAACGGTGAGCAGTTCTTC.

The sample holds a few counts of this clonotype. V and J are TRBV7-9 and TRBJ2-1; D remains unclear. Trimming pared 6 bases from V and 4 bases from J, leaving 7 bases between. The CDR3 runs to 12 residues. Germline V gives CDR1 SEHNR, CDR2 FQNEAQ (reference sequence). The CDR3 sequence: CASRPPYNEQFF. In DNA form, the CDR3 reads TGTGCCAGCAGGCCGCCTTACAATGAGCAGTTCTTC.

J is TRBJ2-3 and V is TRBV20-1; 10 bases align to TRBD1. The ends lost 4 bases at V and 2 bases at J; junction bases unmatched: 6. The germline gives CDR1 DFQATT, CDR2 SNEGSKA (reference sequence). CDR3 length: 15 residues. Here the CDR3 DNA reads TGCAGTGCTAAGCCCGGGACAGGGGACACAGATACGCAGTATTTT. It specifies CSAKPGTGDTDTQYF.

V is TRBV19 and J is TRBJ2-1; 9 nucleotides match TRBD2. Germline V gives CDR1 LNHDA, CDR2 SQIVND (reference sequence). V trimming: 3 bases; J trimming: 6 bases; junction bases outside the gene matches: 9. The CDR3 contains 16 residues. This CDR3 is CASSMKVTSGTNEQFF. The CDR3 DNA sequence: TGTGCCAGTAGTATGAAAGTGACTAGCGGAACCAATGAGCAGTTCTTC.

The CDR3 spells CASSMGNGIGELFF. Here the CDR3 DNA reads TGTGCCAGTAGTATGGGGAACGGGATCGGGGAGCTGTTTTTT. The V call is TRBV19, the J call TRBJ2-2; D may be TRBD2 (5 bases). This CDR3 contains 14 residues. The ends were cut back, 3 bases at V and 7 bases at J, with 12 bases in the middle. The germline V gene encodes CDR1 LNHDA and CDR2 SQIVND (reference sequence).

This clonotype was recorded many times. The chain joins TRBV7-2 to TRBJ2-7, with D unresolved. Trimming left V 3 bases short and J 0 bases short, with 12 bases between. The CDR3 spans 15 residues. Germline assignment: CDR1 SGHTA and CDR2 FQGNSA. The CDR3 region has the DNA TGTGCCAGCAGCTTGGGCTACATTAGCTCCTACGAGCAGTACTTC. Translated: CASSLGYISSYEQYF. The whole variable domain, remainder taken from reference TRBV7-2 and TRBJ2-7, is GAGVSQSPSNKVTEKGKDVELRCDPISGHTALYWYRQSLGQGLEFLIYFQGNSAPDKSGLPSDRFSAERTGGSVSTLTIQRTQQEDSAVYLCASSLGYISSYEQYFGPGTRLTVT.